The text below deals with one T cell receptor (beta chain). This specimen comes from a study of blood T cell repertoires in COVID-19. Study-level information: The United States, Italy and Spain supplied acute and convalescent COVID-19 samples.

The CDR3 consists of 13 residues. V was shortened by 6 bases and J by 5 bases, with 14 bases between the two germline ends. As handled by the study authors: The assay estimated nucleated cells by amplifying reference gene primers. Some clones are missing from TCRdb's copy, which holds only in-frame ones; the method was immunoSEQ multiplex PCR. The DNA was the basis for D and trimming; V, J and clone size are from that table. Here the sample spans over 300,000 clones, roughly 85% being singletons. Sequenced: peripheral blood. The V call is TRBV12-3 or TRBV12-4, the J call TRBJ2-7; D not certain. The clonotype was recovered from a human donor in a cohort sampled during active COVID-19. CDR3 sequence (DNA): TGTGCCAGCAGGGTAGGAGTATCGGACGAGCAGTACTTC. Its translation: CASRVGVSDEQYF.